This TCR beta chain was identified in a study of T-cell reconstitution after alpha-beta-depleted transplantation in children. The CDR3 has 15 amino acids. CDR1 and CDR2 (germline): ENHRY, SYGVKD. Trimming took 6 bases from V and 4 from J, leaving 17 bases between them. A few counts support this clonotype. Its antigen is undetermined. General study findings and limits: Expanded graft clones numbering several hundred reportedly gave rise to alpha-beta T cells about two months after transplant. The high TCRbeta diversity at day 60 in some patients came from surviving recipient T cells and thymic progenitors. When one year had passed after transplant, most T-cell counts and diversity came from newly produced T cells.

This sample's TCRbeta library carried unique molecular identifier barcodes. In TCRdb, the PCR reads were re-called with MiXCR into one record per CDR3 protein. This table has about 540,000 distinct CDR3 sequences, roughly 30% appearing once. The chain has TRBV10-3 and TRBJ2-3; D is unresolved. This specimen consisted of PBMCs, obtained before TCRalphabeta/CD19-depleted stem cell transplant. This sequence was found in a boy less than two years old with Wiskott-Aldrich syndrome, due to receive a stem cell transplant. The CDR3 DNA follows: TGTGCCATCAGCCTGACCCTAGGAAGCGCAGATACGCAGTATTTT. Its protein product is CAISLTLGSADTQYF.